The next 7 T cell receptor beta chains were all read from a single sample in a study of naive and memory T cell subsets. An equimolar mix of two oligonucleotides served as the beta constant-region primer for TRBC1 and TRBC2. Nested alpha and beta constant-region primers with the SP2 primer drove four PCR rounds on ligated cDNA. TCRdb reprocessed the UMI-ligation and nested PCR reads via MiXCR and lists one record per CDR3 protein. The sample includes some 110,000 distinct CDR3 sequences, about 36% seen only once; the top ten take roughly 0.9%. Material: central memory CD4+ T cells from blood. The receptors stem from a human donor in good health.

V and J are TRBV11-2 and TRBJ2-5; no clear D gene. The CDR3 loop spans 14 amino acids. Trimming cost V 5 bases and J 3 bases, with 13 bases left between them. In germline, CDR1 is SGHAT, CDR2 FQNNGV. The CDR3 DNA is TGTGCCAGCAGCCGACGGACGAACGAAGAGACCCAGTACTTC. This translates into CASSRRTNEETQYF.

V usage is TRBV20-1 and J usage is TRBJ2-1; TRBD1 matches at 7 bases. The junction had 7 bases not matched to a gene; V was cut back by 6 bases and J by 8 bases. Germline assignment: CDR1 DFQATT and CDR2 SNEGSKA (reference sequence). The CDR3 has 12 residues. CDR3 nucleotide sequence: TGCAGTGCCGGGCCACAGGGGTATGAGCAGTTCTTC. Protein: CSAGPQGYEQFF.

This clonotype was picked up a small number of times. The chain recombines TRBV7-8 with TRBJ2-1; 7 positions agree with TRBD1. With 1 base clipped from V and 5 bases from J, the junction kept 5 bases outside the gene matches. Looked up from germline, CDR1 is SGHVS and CDR2 is FQNEAQ. The CDR3 totals 15 residues. CDR3 residues: CASSLGQGRNNEQFF. The DNA of the CDR3 is TGTGCCAGCAGCTTAGGACAGGGAAGGAACAATGAGCAGTTCTTC.

This chain links TRBV6-6 with TRBJ2-2; tentative D call: TRBD2 (5 bases). CDR1 and CDR2 (germline): MNHNY, SVGAGI (reference sequence). The CDR3 totals 16 residues. V gave up 6 bases and J gave up 2 bases, with 16 bases separating them. CDR3 region: CASRLIGGFNTGELFF. The CDR3 DNA follows: TGTGCCAGCAGATTAATTGGAGGCTTTAACACCGGGGAGCTGTTTTTT.

The V call is TRBV27, the J call TRBJ1-5; perhaps TRBD1 as D (5 bases). Per germline, CDR1 MNHEY and CDR2 SMNVEV (reference sequence). The ends were cut back, 5 bases at V and 3 bases at J, with 26 bases in the middle. This CDR3 region has 19 residues. The CDR3 loop reads CASSPTILLLDKDNQPQHF. CDR3 sequence (DNA): TGTGCCAGCAGTCCCACCATCCTCTTACTGGACAAAGACAATCAGCCCCAGCATTTT.

The CDR3 DNA follows: TGTGCCAGCAGTTTAGGCGTTGCGAATGAGCAGTTCTTC. It codes for CASSLGVANEQFF. This rearrangement joins TRBV12-3 or TRBV12-4 to TRBJ2-1; no definite D call. Trimming pared 1 base from V and 7 bases from J, leaving 8 bases between. The CDR3 spans 13 residues.

This clonotype was recorded only once. The chain couples TRBV5-6 to TRBJ2-1; D is unclear. Per germline, CDR1 SGHDT and CDR2 YYEEEE. The CDR3 is 16 amino acids. Trimming took 1 base from V and 0 from J, leaving 11 bases between them. This CDR3 reads CASSLRQASSYNEQFF. DNA for the CDR3: TGTGCCAGCAGCTTGCGGCAGGCCAGCTCCTACAATGAGCAGTTCTTC. The variable domain in full, with the rest retrieved from reference TRBV5-6 and TRBJ2-1, is DAGVTQSPTHLIKTRGQQVTLRCSPKSGHDTVSWYQQALGQGPQFIFQYYEEEERQRGNFPDRFSGHQFPNYSSELNVNALLLGDSALYLCASSLRQASSYNEQFFGPGTRLTVL.